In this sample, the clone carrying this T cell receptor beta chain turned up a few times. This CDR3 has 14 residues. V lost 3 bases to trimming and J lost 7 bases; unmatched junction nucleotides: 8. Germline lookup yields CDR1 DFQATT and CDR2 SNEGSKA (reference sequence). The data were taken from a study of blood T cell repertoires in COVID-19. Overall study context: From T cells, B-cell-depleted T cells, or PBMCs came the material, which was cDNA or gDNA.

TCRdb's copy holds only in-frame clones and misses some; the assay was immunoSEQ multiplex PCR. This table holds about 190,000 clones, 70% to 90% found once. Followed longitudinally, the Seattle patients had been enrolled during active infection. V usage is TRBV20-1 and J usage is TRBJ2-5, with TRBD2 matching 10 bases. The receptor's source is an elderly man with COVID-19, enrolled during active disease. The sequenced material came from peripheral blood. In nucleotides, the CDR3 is TGCAGTGCTAGTAGCAGCGGGGGGGACGCGACCCAGTACTTC. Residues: CSASSSGGDATQYF.